This T cell receptor (beta chain) was observed in a study of long-term antiretroviral therapy in people with HIV. The study's findings and limits: It was observed that HIV repertoires exhibited narrower CDR3 length ranges than controls. Gathering of blood took place between about 2003 and 2017, possibly under older ART regimens.

Survey-level resolution applied to immunoSEQ assay v3.0. Assay used: immunoSEQ multiplex PCR; TCRdb lists only in-frame clones, some missing. The table has several thousand clones, roughly 80% seen once. Concerning this clone: Its matching antigen is unknown.

Each donor had at least one pre-ART and at least two post-ART PBMC samples. Treated in the United States were all of the participants with HIV. Germline V gene lookup returns CDR1 GTSNPN and CDR2 SVGIG (reference sequence). The trim removed 5 bases at V and 0 bases at J, leaving 1 base unmatched. CDR3 length: 13 residues. V is TRBV30 and J is TRBJ1-5; 7 positions match TRBD1. The sequence derives from a middle-aged man with HIV. The specimen was unsorted PBMCs, collected 2.5 to 2.7 years before starting antiretroviral therapy. This chain's CDR3 is CAWAGGSNQPQHF. The CDR3 coding sequence is TGTGCCTGGGCAGGGGGTAGCAATCAGCCCCAGCATTTT.